The 31 T cell receptor beta chains reported below all come from one sample, sequenced in a study of regulatory T cells in long-lasting Graves disease (dated by TCRdb to the early 2020s). Libraries were prepared through multiplex PCR. Sequenced on an Illumina HiSeq 4000. TCR beta libraries were built with iRepertoire HTBI primers and Arm-PCR amplification of CDR3 regions. TCRdb cleaned the public reads at Q25 with fastp, built clones with MiXCR and kept in-frame beta chains. Under each unique CDR3 protein, matching rows form one entry showing the most common genes and DNA. This sample gives some 250,000 distinct CDR3 sequences in total; about 17% of them show up just once. Clones ranked in the top ten supply around 15% of the sample. This specimen's time point label, interpreted: newly diagnosed GD, antithyroid drugs for less than 3 months. For both TCR sequencing and RNA sequencing, RNA was extracted from PBMCs in TRIzol.

Separately, the same data were catalogued under a study of T cells in Graves' hyperthyroidism and ophthalmopathy.

The specimen was peripheral blood mononuclear cells (PBMCs), collected at new diagnosis, from a patient treated with antithyroid drugs. These TCRs come from a young woman with Graves disease. Donor details come from another sample of the same person, matched by shared clones.

Ten or more counts support this clonotype. V and J are TRBV7-6 and TRBJ2-5, with TRBD2 matching over 13 bases. V lost 5 bases, J lost 5 bases, and 8 bases stayed unmatched. The germline V gene encodes CDR1 SGHVS and CDR2 FNYEAQ. CDR3 size: 16 residues. The CDR3 sequence is CASSITSGGAGETQYF. In nucleotides, the CDR3 is TGTGCCAGCAGCATCACTAGCGGGGGGGCAGGGGAGACCCAGTACTTC.

The rearrangement uses TRBV10-1 and TRBJ2-7; D gene uncertain. V lost 4 bases to trimming and J lost 7 bases, with 11 bases between them. The CDR3 length is 12 residues. Germline V gene data show CDR1 as WNHNN and CDR2 as SYGVQD (reference sequence). The DNA of the CDR3 is TGCGCCAGCAGTGGGAAGATGAGGGAGCAGTACTTC. Protein: CASSGKMREQYF.

This clonotype has ten or more counts. The V call is TRBV20-1, the J call TRBJ1-1; 7 positions match TRBD1. CDR3 length: 18 residues. V trimming: 0 bases; J trimming: 0 bases; junction bases outside the gene matches: 13. The germline gives CDR1 DFQATT, CDR2 SNEGSKA (reference sequence). The CDR3, as DNA: TGCAGTGCTAGAGATTCCTACAGGGGAAATAACATGAACACTGAAGCTTTCTTT. It specifies CSARDSYRGNNMNTEAFF.

As for this clonotype: Germline and junction disagree at one end, which may indicate a read error. The chain carries TRBV7-8 and TRBJ1-1; maybe TRBD1 (6 bases). The CDR3 has 14 residues. Germline V CDR1 and CDR2: SGHVS, FQNEAQ. CDR3 DNA sequence: TGTGCCGGCAGCTTAGACAGGTTTGGGTTGGAAGCTTTCTTT. This sequence encodes CAGSLDRFGLEAFF. The full variable domain, in which reference TRBV7-8 and TRBJ1-1 provide the parts outside the CDR3, is GAGVSQSPRYKVAKRGQDVALRCDPISGHVSLFWYQQALGQGPEFLTYFQNEAQLDKSGLPSDRFFAERPEGSVSTLKIQRTQQEDSAVYLCAGSLDRFGLEAFFGQGTRLTVV.

This clonotype was recorded many times. J is TRBJ2-5 and V is TRBV27, with D possibly TRBD2 on 5 matching bases. The ends were cut back, 5 bases at V and 5 bases at J, with 21 bases in the middle. Germline lookup yields CDR1 MNHEY and CDR2 SMNVEV (reference sequence). The CDR3 has 16 amino acids. The CDR3 loop is CASSPRPLGGLETQYF. The CDR3 DNA is TGTGCCAGCAGTCCCCGGCCACTAGGAGGCCTGGAGACCCAGTACTTC.

This clonotype was counted ten times or more. The genes are TRBV6-1 and TRBJ2-1; D not certain. Germline assignment: CDR1 MNHNS and CDR2 SASEGT. Trimming shortened V by 1 base and J by 7 bases, and 5 bases separated the two germline ends. The CDR3 is 12 residues long. CDR3 loop: CASSEGLNEQFF. CDR3 DNA: TGTGCCAGCAGTGAAGGGCTAAATGAGCAGTTCTTC.

This clonotype was counted ten times or more. This chain links TRBV3-1 with TRBJ1-6; D may be TRBD1 (5 bases). Germline lookup yields CDR1 LGHDT and CDR2 YNNKEL (reference sequence). CDR3 length equals 13 residues. The V end lost 4 bases, the J end lost 13 bases, and 14 bases lay between the germline ends. The CDR3, as DNA: TGTGCCAGCAGCCCGACTAGGGAGGGGCCCCTCCACTTT. The encoded protein is CASSPTREGPLHF.

This clonotype was counted many times. The V call is TRBV20-1, the J call TRBJ1-1; D remains unclear. The germline V gene has CDR1 DFQATT and CDR2 SNEGSKA (reference sequence). Trimming pared 0 bases from V and 6 bases from J, leaving 14 bases between. The CDR3 is 14 residues long. The CDR3 DNA follows: TGCAGTGCTAGAGATTACGTTCTAAGGGCTGAAGCTTTCTTT. It is translated as CSARDYVLRAEAFF.

The rearrangement uses TRBV12-3 or TRBV12-4 and TRBJ1-2; 12 positions match TRBD1. The length of the CDR3 is 15 residues. The trim removed 6 bases at V and 5 bases at J, leaving 7 bases unmatched. CDR3: CASRGTGGGYYGYTF. In nucleotides, the CDR3 is TGTGCCAGCAGGGGGACAGGGGGCGGGTATTATGGCTACACCTTC.

In its sample, this clonotype was seen many times. CDR3 amino acids: CASSRLSGANVLTF. In nucleotides, the CDR3 is TGTGCCAGCAGTCGGCTCTCTGGGGCCAACGTCCTGACTTTC. This sequence joins TRBV3-1 and TRBJ2-6; no clear D gene. The CDR3 is made up of 14 amino acids. V was trimmed by 6 bases and J by 0 bases, leaving 6 bases between them. CDR1 LGHDT and CDR2 YNNKEL come from the germline V gene (reference sequence). Looking up the rest from reference TRBV3-1 and TRBJ2-6 gives the full variable domain: DTAVSQTPKYLVTQMGNDKSIKCEQNLGHDTMYWYKQDSKKFLKIMFSYNNKELIINETVPNRFSPKSPDKAHLNLHINSLELGDSAVYFCASSRLSGANVLTFGAGSRLTVL.

Many counts were recorded for this clonotype. V and J are TRBV2 and TRBJ1-5, with a possible D match to TRBD1 (5 bases). V lost 5 bases and J lost 7, with 12 bases in between. The length of the CDR3 is 13 residues. CDR1 is SNHLY and CDR2 is FYNNEI in the germline V gene. CDR3 nucleotides: TGTGCCAGCAGTACCGGGGGGGAGCAGCCCCAGCATTTT. Translating gives CASSTGGEQPQHF.

This clonotype was counted at least ten times. The chain carries TRBV12-3 or TRBV12-4 and TRBJ2-7; no definite D call. Trimming pared 5 bases from V and 2 bases from J, leaving 16 bases between. The CDR3 is 15 residues long. CDR3 residues: CASSTHSLLTYEQYF. DNA for the CDR3: TGTGCCAGCAGTACCCACAGTTTACTTACCTACGAGCAGTACTTC.

This clonotype has more than one count but fewer than ten. A far more abundant clone sits one base away, making this likely a read error. This rearrangement joins TRBV3-1 to TRBJ2-1, with D hard to call. The J call may be incorrect, as the DNA end agrees better with TRBJ2-5. Germline V gene lookup returns CDR1 LGHDT and CDR2 YNNKEL (reference sequence). The length of the CDR3 is 14 residues. Here the CDR3 DNA reads TGTGCCAGCAGCCTGGATGGTCGGCGAGAGACCCAGTACTTC. Protein sequence: CASSLDGRRETQYF.

This clonotype has a count of ten or more. The V call is TRBV2, the J call TRBJ1-2; D unclear. This CDR3 is 15 amino acids long. The V and J ends lost 4 bases and 8 bases respectively, with 20 bases between them. CDR1 SNHLY and CDR2 FYNNEI come from the germline V gene. For the CDR3, the DNA is TGTGCCAGCAGTGCCGGTATCTTCGGGTATGGGGGCTACACCTTC. Translating gives CASSAGIFGYGGYTF.

A word on this clonotype: With a much larger clone just one base away, this may be a read error. This chain links TRBV6-1 with TRBJ2-2, with D perhaps matching TRBD2 (5 bases). V lost 6 bases, J lost 8 bases, and 19 bases lay in between. This CDR3 spans 15 amino acids. Germline CDR1 and CDR2: MNHNS and SASEGT. The CDR3 sequence: CASRRERRAMGELFF. CDR3 sequence (DNA): TGTGCCAGCAGAAGGGAGAGGAGAGCGATGGGGGAGCTGTTTTTT.

This clonotype has a count of ten or more. In DNA form, the CDR3 reads TGCAGTGCTAGAAACAGGGTGAATGGCTACACCTTC. This encodes CSARNRVNGYTF. This sequence joins TRBV20-1 and TRBJ1-2; D possibly corresponds to TRBD1 (6 bases). Trimming took 2 bases from V and 6 from J, leaving 10 bases between them. The CDR3 covers 12 residues. CDR1 and CDR2 (germline): DFQATT, SNEGSKA (reference sequence).

This chain uses TRBV12-3 or TRBV12-4 with TRBJ2-1; 11 bases agree with TRBD2. CDR3 size: 17 residues. J lost 3 bases, V lost 3 bases, and 7 bases had no gene match. CDR3 bases: TGTGCCAGCAGTTTCATGTACCTAGCGGGGGGCTACAATGAGCAGTTCTTC. It encodes CASSFMYLAGGYNEQFF.

V and J are TRBV20-1 and TRBJ2-7; 7 bases agree with TRBD1. CDR1 DFQATT and CDR2 SNEGSKA come from the germline V gene (reference sequence). This CDR3 has 13 amino acids. J gave up 3 bases and V 5 bases, and 7 bases lay outside the gene matches. As DNA, the CDR3 is TGCAGTGCTGGTATACCAGGGGGCTACGAGCAGTACTTC. It translates to CSAGIPGGYEQYF.

This clonotype occurred many times. Germline and junction disagree at one end, which may indicate a read error. The chain recombines TRBV5-5 with TRBJ1-2; D is ambiguous. Per germline, CDR1 SGHKS and CDR2 YYEKEE (reference sequence). This CDR3 comprises 14 residues. The DNA for the CDR3 is TGCGCCAGCAGCTTGGGAACAGAGAACTATGGCTACACCTTC. The encoded protein is CASSLGTENYGYTF.

In its sample, this clonotype was seen many times. Here the CDR3 reads CASSLGGTGEKLFF. The CDR3 coding sequence is TGTGCCAGCAGCCTCGGAGGTACGGGTGAAAAACTGTTTTTT. V usage is TRBV7-6 and J usage is TRBJ1-4; D not resolved. The germline CDR1 and CDR2 sequences are SGHVS and FNYEAQ. The CDR3 has 14 residues. Trimming took 5 bases from V and 7 from J, leaving 14 bases between them.

This clonotype was counted at least ten times. This chain links TRBV7-9 with TRBJ1-1; possible D gene TRBD1, 5 bases. CDR3 length: 15 residues. CDR1 is SEHNR and CDR2 is FQNEAQ in the germline V gene (reference sequence). The V and J ends lost 4 bases and 9 bases respectively, with 21 bases between them. The CDR3 spells CASSWGRWTRKKAFF. The CDR3 DNA reads TGTGCCAGCAGCTGGGGACGGTGGACTAGGAAAAAAGCTTTCTTT.

This clonotype occurred many times. This chain uses TRBV27 with TRBJ1-1; unclear D gene. Germline V lookup: CDR1 MNHEY, CDR2 SMNVEV (reference sequence). The CDR3 totals 14 residues. V lost 1 base to trimming and J lost 1 base, with 7 bases between them. CDR3 nucleotide sequence: TGTGCCAGCAGTTTATTCCAGTCGAACACTGAAGCTTTCTTT. It yields the protein CASSLFQSNTEAFF.

This clonotype was recorded at least ten times. The CDR3 DNA follows: TGTGCCAGCAGGGGGGACCTTAGCAATCAGCCCCAGCATTTT. Translating gives CASRGDLSNQPQHF. V is TRBV12-3 or TRBV12-4 and J is TRBJ1-5; D possibly corresponds to TRBD1 (5 bases). Trimming removed 6 bases from V and 0 bases from J, with 9 bases in between. The CDR3 length is 14 residues.

This clonotype was recorded many times. The chain combines TRBV20-1 with TRBJ1-2; D gene unclear. Germline loops: CDR1 DFQATT, CDR2 SNEGSKA (reference sequence). This CDR3 has 14 amino acids. V was clipped by 6 bases and J by 0 bases, with 14 bases between them. CDR3 sequence (DNA): TGCAGTGCCCCCGTGGGGAGTCCTAACTATGGCTACACCTTC. It codes for CSAPVGSPNYGYTF.

This clonotype was recorded a few times. The chain is built from TRBV29-1 and TRBJ1-2; D unclear. Germline lookup yields CDR1 SQVTM and CDR2 ANQGSEA. With 2 bases removed from V and 3 bases from J, the gap between germline ends came to 13 bases. CDR3 length: 14 amino acids. The DNA for the CDR3 is TGCAGCGTTGAACCCCAGAGGGTAGACTATGGCTACACCTTC. As protein: CSVEPQRVDYGYTF. Looking up the rest from reference TRBV29-1 and TRBJ1-2 gives the full variable domain: SAVISQKPSRDICQRGTSLTIQCQVDSQVTMMFWYRQQPGQSLTLIATANQGSEATYESGFVIDKFPISRPNLTFSTLTVSNMSPEDSSIYLCSVEPQRVDYGYTFGSGTRLTVV.

This clonotype was observed many times. This sequence joins TRBV7-2 and TRBJ2-3; TRBD1 is a possible D gene (6 bases). The germline V gene encodes CDR1 SGHTA and CDR2 FQGNSA. The CDR3 runs to 13 residues. V dropped 4 bases and J dropped 6 bases, with 11 bases sitting between them. This CDR3 is CASSSPQGDTQYF. The CDR3 coding sequence is TGTGCCAGCAGCTCGCCGCAGGGGGATACGCAGTATTTT.

This clonotype has a count of ten or more. The chain combines TRBV20-1 with TRBJ1-2, with TRBD1 matching over 7 bases. Germline CDR1 is DFQATT and CDR2 is SNEGSKA (reference sequence). The V segment lost 1 base and the J segment 4 bases; nucleotides outside the gene matches: 3. This CDR3 has 13 amino acids. The CDR3 DNA follows: TGCAGTGCTAGAGGGGGACAGACCTATGGCTACACCTTC. Translated: CSARGGQTYGYTF.

This clonotype has at least ten counts. The gene calls are TRBV6-5 and TRBJ1-2; 7 bases match TRBD1. After removal of 4 bases from V and 1 base from J, the junction contained 9 bases not matched to a gene. Germline V lookup: CDR1 MNHEY, CDR2 SVGAGI. The CDR3 spans 16 residues. The CDR3 sequence: CASSSPPGTVNYGYTF. The CDR3 region has the DNA TGTGCCAGCAGTTCCCCCCCCGGGACAGTTAACTATGGCTACACCTTC.

This clonotype has a count of ten or more. This rearrangement joins TRBV6-9 to TRBJ2-7, with a possible D match to TRBD1 (6 bases). Germline CDR1 and CDR2: MNHGY and SVAAGI. V gave up 4 bases and J gave up 7 bases, with 23 bases separating them. The CDR3 is made up of 16 amino acids. The CDR3 spells CASSSDFFRGLREQYF. Written as DNA, the CDR3 is TGTGCCAGCAGTTCGGACTTCTTTAGGGGGTTACGGGAGCAGTACTTC.

There are many counts of this clonotype. Here the CDR3 reads CASSQEGSRTFF. DNA for the CDR3: TGTGCCAGCAGCCAAGAAGGATCAAGGACTTTCTTT. The chain joins TRBV3-1 to TRBJ1-1, with D uncertain. Germline loops: CDR1 LGHDT, CDR2 YNNKEL (reference sequence). This CDR3 is 12 amino acids long. Trimming pared 0 bases from V and 12 bases from J, leaving 11 bases between.

This clonotype was seen many times. The J gene is TRBJ1-6, the V gene TRBV10-3, with D maybe TRBD1 (6 bases). The V gene lost 4 bases and the J gene lost 3 bases, with 19 bases spanning the gap. The CDR3 is 18 amino acids. In germline, CDR1 is ENHRY, CDR2 SYGVKD. The chain's CDR3 is CAISGGSRGVGYNSPLHF. CDR3 sequence (DNA): TGTGCCATCAGTGGGGGATCCAGGGGAGTTGGCTATAATTCACCCCTCCACTTT.